This TCR beta chain was sequenced in a study of cytomegalovirus exposure and HLA in healthy donors. Study results and limitations: Subsequent analysis revealed that first-cohort TCR clusters tended to co-occur in the 130 or so validation repertoires. Reports showed the classifier diagnosing cytomegalovirus status with high specificity and sensitivity. Cytomegalovirus association was listed for approximately 150 TCR beta chains.

Turning to this clone: Antigen: not known.

Profiling relied on immunoSEQ multiplex PCR, and the TCRdb table lists in-frame clones only, not all of them. The data contain more than 250,000 clones, about nine tenths of them singletons. The CDR3 is 15 residues long. Trimming stripped 5 bases from V and 2 bases from J, with 16 bases between. Germline lookup yields CDR1 SGHDT and CDR2 YYEEEE. V and J are TRBV5-6 and TRBJ1-1, with D perhaps TRBD1 (5 bases). The sequenced sample was PBMCs. This TCR came from a woman younger than 30 in good health and CMV-seronegative. The CDR3 region is CASSPHGGSNTEAFF. CDR3 bases: TGTGCCAGCAGTCCCCATGGGGGGTCAAACACTGAAGCTTTCTTT.